The 5 T cell receptor beta chains presented below share a single source sample, sequenced in a study of blood T cell repertoires in COVID-19. Measured with immunoSEQ multiplex PCR; TCRdb has only the in-frame clones, and not every one. Among about 220,000 clones listed, around 88% were seen once. Material for sequencing was PBMCs or T cells enriched from blood (not recorded which). Receptors originate from a woman aged 40 to 55 with acute COVID-19.

The chain combines TRBV7-2 with TRBJ1-2, with TRBD1 as a possible D gene (5 bases). This CDR3 region has 14 residues. The V and J ends lost 0 bases and 9 bases respectively, with 14 bases between them. Germline V gene sequence: CDR1 SGHTA, CDR2 FQGNSA. The CDR3 reads CASSLAKGKGRYTF. The CDR3 bases are TGTGCCAGCAGCTTAGCGAAGGGCAAGGGGCGCTACACCTTC.

This chain uses TRBV5-4 with TRBJ2-3; possibly TRBD2 for D (5 bases). This CDR3 is built from 15 residues. Germline V gene sequence: CDR1 SGHNT, CDR2 YYREEE (reference sequence). V was pared by 5 bases and J by 0 bases, with 13 bases between. The chain's CDR3 is CASRDQRSSTDTQYF. The CDR3 DNA sequence: TGTGCCAGCAGGGACCAGCGGAGCAGCACAGATACGCAGTATTTT.

The gene calls are TRBV5-1 and TRBJ2-3; 14 nucleotides match TRBD2. Germline assignment: CDR1 SGHRS and CDR2 YFSETQ. The junction had 8 bases not matched to a gene; V was cut back by 3 bases and J by 2 bases. This CDR3 region has 18 residues. This CDR3 is CASSSGLAGGIVTDTQYF. Here the CDR3 DNA reads TGCGCCAGCAGCTCAGGACTAGCGGGAGGAATCGTCACAGATACGCAGTATTTT.

This sequence joins TRBV6-6 and TRBJ2-5, with 7 bases lining up with TRBD1. With V trimmed by 0 bases and J by 1 base, 2 bases remained unmatched. CDR1 MNHNY and CDR2 SVGAGI come from the germline V gene (reference sequence). The CDR3 length is 15 residues. CDR3 sequence reads: CASSYSNRGQETQYF. CDR3 in DNA: TGTGCCAGCAGTTACTCGAACAGGGGCCAAGAGACCCAGTACTTC.

V gene TRBV3-1 (or the pseudogene TRBV3-2) combines with J gene TRBJ1-1, with 8 bases matching TRBD1. The V gene's germline CDR1 is LGHDT and CDR2 YNNKEL (reference sequence). This CDR3 is built from 14 residues. The V segment lost 2 bases and the J segment 1 base; nucleotides outside the gene matches: 0. The CDR3 DNA reads as TGTGCCAGCAGCCAAACAGGGGGGAACACTGAAGCTTTCTTT. This codes for CASSQTGGNTEAFF.